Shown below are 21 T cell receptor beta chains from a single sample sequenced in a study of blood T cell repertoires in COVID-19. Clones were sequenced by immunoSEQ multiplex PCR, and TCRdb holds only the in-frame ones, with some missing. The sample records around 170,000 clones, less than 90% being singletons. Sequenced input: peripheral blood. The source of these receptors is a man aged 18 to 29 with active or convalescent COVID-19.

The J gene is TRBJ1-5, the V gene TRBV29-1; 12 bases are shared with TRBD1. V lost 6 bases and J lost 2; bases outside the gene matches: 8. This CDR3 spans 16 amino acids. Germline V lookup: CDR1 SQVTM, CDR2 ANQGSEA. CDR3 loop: CSVTGTGGVGNQPQHF. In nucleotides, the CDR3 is TGCAGCGTCACCGGGACAGGGGGCGTGGGCAATCAGCCCCAGCATTTT.

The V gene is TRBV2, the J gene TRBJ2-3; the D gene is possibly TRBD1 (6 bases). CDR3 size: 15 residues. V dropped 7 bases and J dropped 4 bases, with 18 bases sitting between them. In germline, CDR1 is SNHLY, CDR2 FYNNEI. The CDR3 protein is CASNPTGRVADTQYF. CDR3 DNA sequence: TGTGCCAGCAACCCGACAGGTAGGGTTGCAGATACGCAGTATTTT.

As DNA, the CDR3 is TGTGCCAGCAGTTTAGCCAGTATGAACACTGAAGCTTTCTTT. It is translated as CASSLASMNTEAFF. The rearrangement joins TRBV27 to TRBJ1-1; D remains unclear. This CDR3 has 14 residues. V lost 2 bases to trimming and J lost 0 bases, with 7 bases between them. The germline V gene has CDR1 MNHEY and CDR2 SMNVEV (reference sequence).

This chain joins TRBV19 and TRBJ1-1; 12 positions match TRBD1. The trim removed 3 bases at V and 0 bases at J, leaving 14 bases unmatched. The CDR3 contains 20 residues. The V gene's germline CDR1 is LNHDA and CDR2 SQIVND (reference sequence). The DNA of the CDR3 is TGTGCCAGTAGTATCCGAAGGGGAACCGGGACAGGGGGCTTGAACACTGAAGCTTTCTTT. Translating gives CASSIRRGTGTGGLNTEAFF.

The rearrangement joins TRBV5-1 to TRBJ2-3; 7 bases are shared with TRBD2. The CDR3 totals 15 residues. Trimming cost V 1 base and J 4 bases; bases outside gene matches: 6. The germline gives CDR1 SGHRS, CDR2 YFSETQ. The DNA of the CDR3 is TGCGCCAGCAGCTTGACCCTTGGGGGGGCAGATACGCAGTATTTT. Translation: CASSLTLGGADTQYF.

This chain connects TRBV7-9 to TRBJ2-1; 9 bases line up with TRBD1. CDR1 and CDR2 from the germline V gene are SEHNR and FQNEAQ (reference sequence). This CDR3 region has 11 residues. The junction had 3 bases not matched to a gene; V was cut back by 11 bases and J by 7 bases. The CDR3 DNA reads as TGTGCCTGGGACAGGGCTAATGAGCAGTTCTTC. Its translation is CAWDRANEQFF.

The CDR3 DNA reads as TGTGCCAGCTCACCTAGCGGGCGGCAAGAGACCCAGTACTTC. It encodes CASSPSGRQETQYF. J is TRBJ2-5 and V is TRBV18; 7 bases line up with TRBD2. Per the germline V gene, CDR1 is KGHSH and CDR2 is LQKENI. The V and J ends lost 3 bases and 2 bases, in that order; junction bases with no gene match: 3. The CDR3 loop spans 14 amino acids. Full variable domain (outside the CDR3, taken from reference TRBV18 and TRBJ2-5): NAGVMQNPRHLVRRRGQEARLRCSPMKGHSHVYWYRQLPEEGLKFMVYLQKENIIDESGMPKERFSAEFPKEGPSILRIQQVVRGDSAAYFCASSPSGRQETQYFGPGTRLLVL.

The CDR3 spells CASVPTAGSSETQYF. CDR3 DNA: TGTGCCAGCGTCCCAACGGCTGGGAGCTCGGAGACCCAGTACTTC. The V gene is TRBV6-5, the J gene TRBJ2-5; a weak D match, TRBD2 (5 bases). V lost 8 bases and J 5 bases, leaving 21 bases between the germline ends. The CDR3 is 15 amino acids. The germline CDR1 and CDR2 sequences are MNHEY and SVGAGI.

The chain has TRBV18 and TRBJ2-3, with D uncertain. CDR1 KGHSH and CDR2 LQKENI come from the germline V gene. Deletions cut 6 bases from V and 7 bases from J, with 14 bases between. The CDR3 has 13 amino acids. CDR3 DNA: TGTGCCAGCTCGCCAGAGGTGGAATATACGCAGTATTTT. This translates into CASSPEVEYTQYF.

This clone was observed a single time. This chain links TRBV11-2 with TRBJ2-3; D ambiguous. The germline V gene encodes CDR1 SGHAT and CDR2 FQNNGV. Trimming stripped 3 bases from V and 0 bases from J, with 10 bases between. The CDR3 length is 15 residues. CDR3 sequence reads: CASSFTATSTDTQYF. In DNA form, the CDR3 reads TGTGCCAGCAGCTTTACTGCCACTAGCACAGATACGCAGTATTTT.

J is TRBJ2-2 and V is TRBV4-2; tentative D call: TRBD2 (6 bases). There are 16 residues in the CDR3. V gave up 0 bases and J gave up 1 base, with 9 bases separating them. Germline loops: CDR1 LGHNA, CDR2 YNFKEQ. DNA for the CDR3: TGTGCCAGCAGCCAAGAGGGACTTCGGAACACCGGGGAGCTGTTTTTT. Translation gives CASSQEGLRNTGELFF.

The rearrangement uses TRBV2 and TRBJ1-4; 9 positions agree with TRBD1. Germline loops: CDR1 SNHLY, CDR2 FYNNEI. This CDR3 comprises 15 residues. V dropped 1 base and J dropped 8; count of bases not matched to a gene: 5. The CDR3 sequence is CASSEVRTGEEKLFF. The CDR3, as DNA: TGTGCCAGCAGTGAAGTAAGGACAGGGGAAGAAAAACTGTTTTTT.

For the CDR3, the DNA is TGTGCCAGCAACCGAATACAGGGACCTCAGCCCCAGCATTTT. Its protein product is CASNRIQGPQPQHF. This chain links TRBV2 with TRBJ1-5; tentatively, D is TRBD1 (6 bases). CDR3 length equals 14 residues. The V end was cut by 7 bases, the J end by 6 bases, with 16 bases between. Germline V lookup: CDR1 SNHLY, CDR2 FYNNEI.

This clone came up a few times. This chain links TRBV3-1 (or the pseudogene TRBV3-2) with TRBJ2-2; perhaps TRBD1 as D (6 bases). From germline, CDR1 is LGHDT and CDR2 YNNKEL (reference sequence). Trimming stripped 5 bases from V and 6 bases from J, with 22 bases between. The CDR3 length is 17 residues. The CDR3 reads CASSLIPQGIRAGELFF. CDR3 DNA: TGTGCCAGCAGCTTAATACCCCAGGGGATCCGGGCCGGGGAGCTGTTTTTT.

CDR3 amino acids: CASSSPAGYGYTF. CDR3 coding DNA: TGTGCCAGCAGTTCCCCGGCAGGGTATGGCTACACCTTC. V is TRBV12-3 or TRBV12-4 and J is TRBJ1-2; weak D call: TRBD1 (5 bases). There are 13 residues in the CDR3. The V end lost 4 bases, the J end lost 5 bases, and 11 bases lay between the germline ends.

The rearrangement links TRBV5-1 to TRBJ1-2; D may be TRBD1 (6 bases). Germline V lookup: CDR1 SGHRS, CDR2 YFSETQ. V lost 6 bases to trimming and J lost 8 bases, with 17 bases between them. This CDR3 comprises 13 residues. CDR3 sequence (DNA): TGCGCCAGCAAGACGTCGGGGGGCGACGGCTACACCTTC. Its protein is CASKTSGGDGYTF. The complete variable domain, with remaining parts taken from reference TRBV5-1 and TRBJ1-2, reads KAGVTQTPRYLIKTRGQQVTLSCSPISGHRSVSWYQQTPGQGLQFLFEYFSETQRNKGNFPGRFSGRQFSNSRSEMNVSTLELGDSALYLCASKTSGGDGYTFGSGTRLTVV.

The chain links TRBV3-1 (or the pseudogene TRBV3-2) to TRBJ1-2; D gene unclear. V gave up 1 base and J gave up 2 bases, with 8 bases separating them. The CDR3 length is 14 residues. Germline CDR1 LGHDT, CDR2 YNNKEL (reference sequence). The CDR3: CASSQVRSNYGYTF. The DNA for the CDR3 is TGTGCCAGCAGCCAAGTTAGAAGCAACTATGGCTACACCTTC.

The CDR3 sequence: CASSQGQGAEKLFF. CDR3 sequence (DNA): TGCGCCAGCAGCCAAGGGCAGGGGGCGGAAAAACTGTTTTTT. V gene TRBV4-3 combines with J gene TRBJ1-4; TRBD1 matches at 8 bases. The V gene end was trimmed by 1 base and the J gene end by 8 bases; junction bases not matched to a gene: 3. Germline CDR1 is LGHNA and CDR2 is YSLEER. CDR3 length: 14 amino acids.

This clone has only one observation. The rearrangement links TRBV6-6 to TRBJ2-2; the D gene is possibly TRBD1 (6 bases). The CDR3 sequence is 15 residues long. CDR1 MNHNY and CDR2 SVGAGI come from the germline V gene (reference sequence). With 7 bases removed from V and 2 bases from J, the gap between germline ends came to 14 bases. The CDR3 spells CASKDWDTNTGELFF. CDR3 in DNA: TGTGCCAGCAAGGATTGGGACACTAACACCGGGGAGCTGTTTTTT.

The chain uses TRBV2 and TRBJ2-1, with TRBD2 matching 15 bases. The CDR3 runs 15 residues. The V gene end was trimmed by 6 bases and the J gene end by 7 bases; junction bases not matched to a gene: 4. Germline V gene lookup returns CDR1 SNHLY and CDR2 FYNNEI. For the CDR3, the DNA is TGTGCCAGCAGATACGGGACTAGCGGGAGGAATGAGCAGTTCTTC. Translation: CASRYGTSGRNEQFF.

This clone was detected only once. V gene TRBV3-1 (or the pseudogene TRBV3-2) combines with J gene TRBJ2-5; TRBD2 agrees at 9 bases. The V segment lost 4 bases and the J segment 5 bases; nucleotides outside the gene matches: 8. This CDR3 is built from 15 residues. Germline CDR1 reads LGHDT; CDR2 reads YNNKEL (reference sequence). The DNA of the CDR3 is TGTGCCAGCAGCCGAAGCGGGGGGTTAGGCGAGACCCAGTACTTC. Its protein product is CASSRSGGLGETQYF.